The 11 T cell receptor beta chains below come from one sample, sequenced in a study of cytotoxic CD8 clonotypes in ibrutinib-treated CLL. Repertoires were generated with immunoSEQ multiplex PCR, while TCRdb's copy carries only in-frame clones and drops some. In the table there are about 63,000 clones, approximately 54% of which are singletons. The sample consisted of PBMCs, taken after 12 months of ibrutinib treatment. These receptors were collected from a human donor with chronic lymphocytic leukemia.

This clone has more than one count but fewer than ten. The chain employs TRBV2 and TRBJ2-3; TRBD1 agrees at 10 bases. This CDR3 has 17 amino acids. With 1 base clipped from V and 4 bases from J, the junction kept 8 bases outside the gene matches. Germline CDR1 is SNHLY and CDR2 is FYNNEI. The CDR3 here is CASSEGWGQGWADTQYF. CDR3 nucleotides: TGTGCCAGCAGTGAAGGATGGGGACAGGGGTGGGCAGATACGCAGTATTTT.

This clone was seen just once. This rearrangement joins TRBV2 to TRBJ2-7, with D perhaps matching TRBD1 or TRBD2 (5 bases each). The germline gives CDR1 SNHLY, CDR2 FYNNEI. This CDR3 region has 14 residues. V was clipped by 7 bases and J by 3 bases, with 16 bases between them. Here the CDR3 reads CASKPGASRYEQYF. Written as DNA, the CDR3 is TGTGCCAGCAAACCCGGGGCTAGCCGCTACGAGCAGTACTTC. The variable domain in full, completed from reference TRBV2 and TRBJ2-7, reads EPEVTQTPSHQVTQMGQEVILRCVPISNHLYFYWYRQILGQKVEFLVSFYNNEISEKSEIFDDQFSVERPDGSNFTLKIRSTKLEDSAMYFCASKPGASRYEQYFGPGTRLTVT.

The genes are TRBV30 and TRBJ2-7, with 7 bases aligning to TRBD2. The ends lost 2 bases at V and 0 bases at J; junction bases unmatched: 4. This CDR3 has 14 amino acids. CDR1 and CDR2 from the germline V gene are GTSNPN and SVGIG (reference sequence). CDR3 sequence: CAWSRAGPSYEQYF. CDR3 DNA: TGTGCCTGGAGTCGAGCGGGACCCTCCTACGAGCAGTACTTC.

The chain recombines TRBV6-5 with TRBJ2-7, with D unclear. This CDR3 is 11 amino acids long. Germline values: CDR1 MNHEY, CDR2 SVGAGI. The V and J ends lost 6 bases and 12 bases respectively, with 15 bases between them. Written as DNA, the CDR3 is TGTGCCAGCAGACTACCCGACTTGGGGTACTTC. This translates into CASRLPDLGYF.

In DNA, the CDR3 is TGTGCCAGCAGTTCCGGGACAGGGGGCTTTAGCGAAAAACTGTTTTTT. Translated: CASSSGTGGFSEKLFF. This chain joins TRBV27 and TRBJ1-4; the match to TRBD1 covers 12 bases. The CDR3 is 16 amino acids. J was trimmed by 8 bases and V by 4 bases; bases with no gene match: 8. The V gene's germline CDR1 is MNHEY and CDR2 SMNVEV (reference sequence).

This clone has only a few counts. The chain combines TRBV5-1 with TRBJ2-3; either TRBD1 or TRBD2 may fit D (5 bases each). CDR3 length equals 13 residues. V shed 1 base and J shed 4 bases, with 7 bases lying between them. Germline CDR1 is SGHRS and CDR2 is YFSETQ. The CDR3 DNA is TGCGCCAGCAGCTTGTGGGGGTCAGATACGCAGTATTTT. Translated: CASSLWGSDTQYF.

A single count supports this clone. In nucleotides, the CDR3 is TGTGCCAGCACCATAAGGTTAGGGGCTGCTTCACCCCTCCACTTT. Protein: CASTIRLGAASPLHF. This chain joins TRBV7-2 and TRBJ1-6, with D perhaps TRBD1 (5 bases). CDR3 length: 15 amino acids. Germline lookup yields CDR1 SGHTA and CDR2 FQGNSA. V was clipped by 7 bases and J by 9 bases, with 19 bases between them.

The CDR3 sequence is CASSIDWDRGPYEQYF. CDR3 in DNA: TGTGCCAGTAGTATAGATTGGGACAGGGGGCCCTACGAGCAGTACTTC. The chain uses TRBV19 and TRBJ2-7, with TRBD1 identical over 12 bases. Germline trimming cut 0 bases from V and 2 bases from J; bases unmatched to any gene: 2. This CDR3 spans 16 amino acids. Germline CDR1 is LNHDA and CDR2 is SQIVND (reference sequence).

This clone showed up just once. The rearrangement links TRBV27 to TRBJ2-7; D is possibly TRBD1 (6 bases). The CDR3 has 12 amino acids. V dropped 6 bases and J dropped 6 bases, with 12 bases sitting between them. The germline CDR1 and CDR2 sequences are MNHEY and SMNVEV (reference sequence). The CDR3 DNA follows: TGTGCCAGCAGCCGCACAGGGAGCGAGCAGTACTTC. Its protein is CASSRTGSEQYF.

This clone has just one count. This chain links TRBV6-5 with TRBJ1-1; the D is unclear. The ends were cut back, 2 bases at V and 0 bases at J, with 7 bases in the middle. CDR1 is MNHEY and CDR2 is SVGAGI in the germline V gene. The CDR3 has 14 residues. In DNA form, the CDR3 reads TGTGCCAGCAGTTACGAACGGGTGAACACTGAAGCTTTCTTT. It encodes CASSYERVNTEAFF.

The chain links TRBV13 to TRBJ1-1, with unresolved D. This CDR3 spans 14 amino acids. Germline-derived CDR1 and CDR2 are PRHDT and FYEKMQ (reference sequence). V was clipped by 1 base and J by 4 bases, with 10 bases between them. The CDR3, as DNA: TGTGCCAGCAGCTTAGAGGGTGGGAGCACTGAAGCTTTCTTT. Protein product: CASSLEGGSTEAFF.